The clone carrying this T cell receptor beta chain was seen more than once but under ten times. The antigen is unknown. TCRdb's copy holds only in-frame clones and misses some; the assay was immunoSEQ multiplex PCR. The sample has over 25,000 clones, roughly 80% seen once. This entry comes from a study of vaccination effects on CD4 cells after COVID-19. Antigen-specific CD4+ T cells were expanded (with viral peptide pools) by the ViraFEST assay ahead of sequencing. Following culture for around 9 days, CD4+ T cells were isolated. BNT162b2 vaccine or mRNA-1273 vaccine was given to participants in two doses. Nobody among the vaccine recipients had prior SARS-CoV-2 infection (nucleocapsid antibodies were negative). Findings and caveats of the study: Convalescent patients were scarce in the study, and it lacked early post-infection timepoints. Clones that were induced by infection or by vaccine showed marked contraction late after vaccination.

The starting material was CD4+ T cells from PBMCs cultured with SARS-CoV-2 spike peptides, obtained after COVID-19 vaccination. This clonotype was sampled from a human donor who received a COVID-19 vaccine. Some clones in this sample may be carry-over from other donors' samples.

In DNA form, the CDR3 reads TGTGCCAGCAGTGAGGGGCCCAATCAGCCCCAGCATTTT. It encodes CASSEGPNQPQHF. The chain combines TRBV6-1 with TRBJ1-5; perhaps TRBD1 as D (5 bases). This CDR3 region has 13 residues. Germline CDR1 reads MNHNS; CDR2 reads SASEGT. Trimming cost V 3 bases and J 3 bases, with 6 bases left between them.